The 32 T cell receptor beta chains presented below share a single source sample, sequenced in a study of regulatory T cells. Study results and limitations: In CD3G-deficient patients, conventional CD4+ T cells were enriched for hydrophobic CDR3 residues at positions 6 and 7.

The PCR used 52 TRBV and 13 TRBJ primers. The protocol was immunoSEQ multiplex PCR, while the TCRdb copy is restricted to in-frame clones and leaves out a portion. The sample carries tens of thousands of clones, 70% to 90% recorded once. No antigen has been identified for these receptors. The sample comprised conventional CD4+ T cells sorted from blood. The receptors derive from a person in their late teens or twenties with CD3G deficiency.

This clone has just a few counts. This chain joins TRBV7-9 and TRBJ2-1; 7 bases fit TRBD1. Trimming took 5 bases from V and 1 from J; bases not matched to a gene: 5. In germline, CDR1 is SEHNR, CDR2 FQNEAQ (reference sequence). The CDR3 is 15 amino acids. CDR3 sequence (DNA): TGTGCCAGCAGCCCTGACAGGGTATCCTACAATGAGCAGTTCTTC. Protein: CASSPDRVSYNEQFF. Full variable domain (rest looked up from reference TRBV7-9 and TRBJ2-1): DTGVSQNPRHKITKRGQNVTFRCDPISEHNRLYWYRQTLGQGPEFLTYFQNEAQLEKSRLLSDRFSAERPKGSFSTLEIQRTEQGDSAMYLCASSPDRVSYNEQFFGPGTRLTVL.

This clone was picked up one time. The rearrangement uses TRBV6-1 and TRBJ2-7; TRBD2 aligns across 8 bases. This CDR3 region has 16 residues. CDR1 and CDR2 (germline): MNHNS, SASEGT. Trimming removed 2 bases from V and 2 bases from J; junction bases left unmatched: 8. The CDR3 spells CASSESAGGFPYEQYF. The CDR3 coding sequence is TGTGCCAGCAGTGAATCGGCGGGAGGATTCCCCTACGAGCAGTACTTC.

This chain joins TRBV28 and TRBJ1-2, with TRBD1 matching 7 bases. With V trimmed by 4 bases and J by 4 bases, 3 bases remained unmatched. Germline loops: CDR1 MDHEN, CDR2 SYDVKM. This CDR3 contains 13 residues. CDR3 sequence reads: CASSWGQSYGYTF. CDR3 nucleotide sequence: TGTGCCAGCAGTTGGGGACAGAGCTATGGCTACACCTTC.

This chain joins TRBV5-1 and TRBJ2-1; D may match TRBD1 or TRBD2 (5 bases each). CDR1 and CDR2 (germline): SGHRS, YFSETQ. V shed 3 bases and J shed 0 bases, with 10 bases lying between them. The CDR3 is made up of 15 amino acids. In nucleotides, the CDR3 is TGCGCCAGCAGCTCCCGGGGCAGCTCCTACAATGAGCAGTTCTTC. It codes for CASSSRGSSYNEQFF.

The rearrangement joins TRBV28 to TRBJ2-2; D unresolved. Germline CDR1 reads MDHEN; CDR2 reads SYDVKM. V lost 10 bases, J lost 2 bases, and 17 bases lay in between. The CDR3 contains 15 residues. The CDR3 DNA sequence: TGTGCCACCAAACGCCGCGGCAGAAACACCGGGGAGCTGTTTTTT. Protein: CATKRRGRNTGELFF.

The chain carries TRBV18 and TRBJ1-1; the match to TRBD1 covers 11 bases. Germline CDR1 KGHSH, CDR2 LQKENI. The ends lost 6 bases at V and 6 bases at J; junction bases unmatched: 6. The CDR3 length is 14 residues. In DNA form, the CDR3 reads TGTGCCAGCTCTCAGGACAGGGGGCACGCTGAAGCTTTCTTT. Translating gives CASSQDRGHAEAFF.

V usage is TRBV4-3 and J usage is TRBJ2-4; perhaps TRBD2 as D (5 bases). Germline CDR1 reads LGHNA; CDR2 reads YSLEER. CDR3 size: 16 residues. V shed 4 bases and J shed 1 base, with 14 bases lying between them. In DNA form, the CDR3 reads TGCGCCAGCAGCCCACCTACGTCGGGGGCCAAAAACATTCAGTACTTC. Amino acid sequence: CASSPPTSGAKNIQYF.

The rearrangement joins TRBV19 to TRBJ2-7; no definite D call. V lost 3 bases, J lost 6 bases, and 15 bases lay in between. Germline V gene sequence: CDR1 LNHDA, CDR2 SQIVND (reference sequence). The CDR3 loop spans 14 amino acids. The CDR3 coding sequence is TGTGCCAGTAGTATTGCTCTCGCGTCCGGCGAGCAGTACTTC. Amino acid sequence: CASSIALASGEQYF.

This clone was seen just once. This sequence joins TRBV28 and TRBJ2-1; unclear D gene. CDR1 is MDHEN and CDR2 is SYDVKM in the germline V gene. The V end lost 2 bases, the J end lost 6 bases, and 8 bases lay between the germline ends. CDR3 size: 13 residues. CDR3 DNA sequence: TGTGCCAGCAGTTTAGCCGGAATCAATGAGCAGTTCTTC. Its protein is CASSLAGINEQFF.

The table lists this clone with a count of one. Other nucleotide sequences in the sample specify the same CDR3. The chain uses TRBV18 and TRBJ2-7; D unresolved. This CDR3 is 12 amino acids long. Germline values: CDR1 KGHSH, CDR2 LQKENI. Trimming stripped 4 bases from V and 3 bases from J, with 7 bases between. CDR3 loop: CASSRGGYEQYF. CDR3 bases: TGTGCCAGCTCACGGGGTGGCTACGAGCAGTACTTC.

The chain recombines TRBV28 with TRBJ1-2; D remains ambiguous. CDR1 is MDHEN and CDR2 is SYDVKM in the germline V gene. The CDR3 contains 14 residues. The V end lost 3 bases, the J end lost 9 bases, and 17 bases lay between the germline ends. The CDR3 DNA reads TGTGCCAGCAGTTTCGTGACGAGCCCTGGGAGCTACACCTTC. It translates to CASSFVTSPGSYTF.

On this clone itself: Other DNA sequences in the same sample also yield this CDR3. The chain has TRBV19 and TRBJ2-2; 7 nucleotides align to TRBD1. V was pared by 5 bases and J by 0 bases, with 3 bases of the junction left unmatched. The CDR3 contains 15 residues. Germline-derived CDR1 and CDR2 are LNHDA and SQIVND (reference sequence). CDR3 nucleotide sequence: TGTGCCAGTAGTCCGGGGACAGCGAACACCGGGGAGCTGTTTTTT. Protein product: CASSPGTANTGELFF.

The chain recombines TRBV28 with TRBJ2-7, with D possibly TRBD2 on 6 matching bases. The V end was cut by 8 bases, the J end by 5 bases, with 22 bases between. CDR3 length equals 15 residues. CDR1 is MDHEN, CDR2 SYDVKM, per germline. The CDR3 coding sequence is TGTGCCAGCGGTGGTATTGGGACCCCGGGGGACGAGCAGTACTTC. This translates into CASGGIGTPGDEQYF.

The gene calls are TRBV28 and TRBJ2-2, with no clear D. The CDR3 has 16 residues. CDR1 is MDHEN, CDR2 SYDVKM, per germline. Trimming removed 2 bases from V and 0 bases from J, with 10 bases in between. The DNA for the CDR3 is TGTGCCAGCAGTTTACGGCGCGGATCGAACACCGGGGAGCTGTTTTTT. The encoded protein is CASSLRRGSNTGELFF.

The chain joins TRBV5-1 to TRBJ1-1, with 7 positions matching TRBD1. The CDR3 sequence is 14 residues long. The germline gives CDR1 SGHRS, CDR2 YFSETQ. Trimming took 4 bases from V and 2 from J; bases not matched to a gene: 5. CDR3 in DNA: TGCGCCAGCAGCCGACAGGGACGCAACACTGAAGCTTTCTTT. It codes for CASSRQGRNTEAFF.

The chain carries TRBV4-1 and TRBJ2-5; D unclear. The CDR3 consists of 14 residues. CDR1 is MGHRA, CDR2 YSYEKL, per germline. Trimming pared 4 bases from V and 3 bases from J, leaving 12 bases between. This chain's CDR3 is CASSPTANKETQYF. The DNA of the CDR3 is TGCGCCAGCAGCCCAACAGCGAATAAAGAGACCCAGTACTTC.

The chain links TRBV5-1 to TRBJ2-6, with D unresolved. CDR1 is SGHRS, CDR2 YFSETQ, per germline. The ends were cut back, 5 bases at V and 0 bases at J, with 9 bases in the middle. CDR3 length: 15 residues. The CDR3 sequence: CASRADASGANVLTF. CDR3 DNA sequence: TGCGCCAGCAGGGCTGACGCCTCTGGGGCCAACGTCCTGACTTTC.

The J gene is TRBJ2-2, the V gene TRBV5-1; either TRBD1 or TRBD2 may fit D (5 bases each). Germline lookup yields CDR1 SGHRS and CDR2 YFSETQ. CDR3 length: 15 residues. Trimming took 3 bases from V and 1 from J, leaving 10 bases between them. CDR3 sequence: CASSWGTGNTGELFF. As DNA, the CDR3 is TGCGCCAGCAGCTGGGGGACGGGGAACACCGGGGAGCTGTTTTTT.

This rearrangement joins TRBV7-2 to TRBJ2-5; D is uncertain. Trimming stripped 1 base from V and 5 bases from J, with 8 bases between. Germline loops: CDR1 SGHTA, CDR2 FQGNSA. This CDR3 contains 13 residues. CDR3: CASSLGPEETQYF. The CDR3, as DNA: TGTGCCAGCAGCTTAGGACCGGAGGAGACCCAGTACTTC.

This clone was seen a handful of times. This rearrangement joins TRBV28 to TRBJ2-7, with no clear D. Germline loops: CDR1 MDHEN, CDR2 SYDVKM. Trimming pared 4 bases from V and 2 bases from J, leaving 15 bases between. This CDR3 has 15 residues. In DNA form, the CDR3 reads TGTGCCAGCAGTTCCTCATCCAAAGGTACCTACGAGCAGTACTTC. The encoded protein is CASSSSSKGTYEQYF.

The chain is built from TRBV10-3 and TRBJ2-7; tentatively, D is TRBD1 or TRBD2 (5 bases each). Trimming took off 3 bases at V and 0 bases at J, with 12 bases between the two ends. The V gene's germline CDR1 is ENHRY and CDR2 SYGVKD. The CDR3 loop spans 15 amino acids. The CDR3 sequence is CAISDPGLGSYEQYF. For the CDR3, the DNA is TGTGCCATCAGTGACCCGGGGCTGGGCTCCTACGAGCAGTACTTC.

This chain's CDR3 is CAWSLRSTDTQYF. The CDR3 DNA follows: TGTGCCTGGAGTCTCCGGAGCACAGATACGCAGTATTTT. The chain has TRBV30 and TRBJ2-3; D unresolved. The CDR3 totals 13 residues. Trimming shortened V by 2 bases and J by 0 bases, and 6 bases separated the two germline ends. Germline loops: CDR1 GTSNPN, CDR2 SVGIG (reference sequence).

The chain couples TRBV5-1 to TRBJ2-2, with unresolved D. V lost 3 bases, J lost 5 bases, and 5 bases lay in between. There are 12 residues in the CDR3. Germline lookup yields CDR1 SGHRS and CDR2 YFSETQ. In nucleotides, the CDR3 is TGCGCCAGCAGCTCCCGGACCGGGGAGCTGTTTTTT. As protein: CASSSRTGELFF.

DNA for the CDR3: TGTGCCAGCAGCCGGGTTCTCGGTACTGAAGCTTTCTTT. Translated, it gives CASSRVLGTEAFF. V usage is TRBV11-2 and J usage is TRBJ1-1, with D uncertain. CDR1 and CDR2 from the germline V gene are SGHAT and FQNNGV. V was shortened by 5 bases and J by 5 bases, with 12 bases between the two germline ends. This CDR3 contains 13 residues.

This clone was seen only once. The chain combines TRBV11-2 with TRBJ2-5; D uncertain. The CDR3 loop spans 13 amino acids. Trimming took off 3 bases at V and 4 bases at J, with 9 bases between the two ends. Germline CDR1 reads SGHAT; CDR2 reads FQNNGV. Here the CDR3 reads CASSFQPGETQYF. The CDR3 DNA is TGTGCCAGCAGCTTCCAACCCGGAGAGACCCAGTACTTC.

The rearrangement joins TRBV5-1 to TRBJ1-2, with 7 bases identical to TRBD1. In germline, CDR1 is SGHRS, CDR2 YFSETQ. This CDR3 region has 13 residues. The junction had 5 bases not matched to a gene; V was cut back by 2 bases and J by 7 bases. This CDR3 is CASSFDRESGYTF. As DNA, the CDR3 is TGCGCCAGCAGCTTCGACAGGGAATCTGGCTACACCTTC.

This chain links TRBV28 with TRBJ2-4, with 7 nucleotides matching TRBD2. Germline trimming cut 7 bases from V and 1 base from J; bases unmatched to any gene: 10. The CDR3 spans 16 residues. CDR1 MDHEN and CDR2 SYDVKM come from the germline V gene. CDR3 coding DNA: TGTGCCAGCACCCCCAGGGAGGGGAGGGCCAAAAACATTCAGTACTTC. This gives the protein CASTPREGRAKNIQYF.

J is TRBJ1-5 and V is TRBV6-1; 7 positions agree with TRBD1. CDR1 MNHNS and CDR2 SASEGT come from the germline V gene. Trimming at V came to 6 bases and at J to 4 bases, leaving 6 bases not matched to a gene. The CDR3 runs 14 residues. The CDR3 DNA reads as TGTGCCAGCAGGAAGGTGACAGGGAATCAGCCCCAGCATTTT. Translating gives CASRKVTGNQPQHF.

In its sample, this clone was seen once. The genes are TRBV6-6 and TRBJ2-7; D perhaps matches TRBD1 (5 bases). Between the trimmed V and J ends, which lost 6 bases and 2 bases, there was a span of 11 bases. This CDR3 contains 13 residues. Per the germline V gene, CDR1 is MNHNY and CDR2 is SVGAGI (reference sequence). CDR3 sequence reads: CASRTPGTYEQYF. CDR3 nucleotides: TGTGCCAGCAGAACTCCAGGGACCTACGAGCAGTACTTC.

The chain has TRBV19 and TRBJ1-1; 8 bases are a match to TRBD1. The CDR3 runs 13 residues. Per germline, CDR1 LNHDA and CDR2 SQIVND (reference sequence). Losses at the gene ends were 5 bases for V and 4 bases for J; bases not matched to a gene: 3. CDR3 in DNA: TGTGCCAGTAGTGACACAGGGGGCACTGAAGCTTTCTTT. Translation: CASSDTGGTEAFF.

The V call is TRBV10-3, the J call TRBJ1-2; D gene uncertain. V lost 6 bases, J lost 5 bases, and 16 bases lay in between. Germline V lookup: CDR1 ENHRY, CDR2 SYGVKD. The length of the CDR3 is 14 residues. CDR3 region: CAISDYTAAYGYTF. CDR3 coding DNA: TGTGCCATCAGCGACTACACTGCTGCTTATGGCTACACCTTC.

The V gene is TRBV28, the J gene TRBJ2-7; 8 positions match TRBD2. Unmatched junction bases numbered 10, after V lost 6 bases and J lost 0 bases. The CDR3 sequence is 16 residues long. CDR1 and CDR2 from the germline V gene are MDHEN and SYDVKM. CDR3 DNA: TGTGCCAGCAGCCCCGGGGGCGGGAGGAGCTCCTACGAGCAGTACTTC. Amino acids: CASSPGGGRSSYEQYF. The whole variable domain, remainder taken from reference TRBV28 and TRBJ2-7, is DVKVTQSSRYLVKRTGEKVFLECVQDMDHENMFWYRQDPGLGLRLIYFSYDVKMKEKGDIPEGYSVSREKKERFSLILESASTNQTSMYLCASSPGGGRSSYEQYFGPGTRLTVT.